These 26 T cell receptor beta chains were sequenced from one sample in a study of metastatic and nonmetastatic thyroid tumors. TCRdb recomputed clones from the PCR reads via MiXCR. The sample has about 12,000 clones, roughly 21% seen once. Until they underwent thyroid surgery, no patient had received any treatment. Sequenced material: adjacent normal tissue. The source is a female donor with papillary thyroid cancer or a benign thyroid nodule (not recorded which). Some clones in this sample may be carry-over from other donors' samples.

This chain links TRBV11-2 with TRBJ2-7; the match to TRBD2 covers 8 bases. The length of the CDR3 is 17 residues. The J segment lost 3 bases and the V segment lost 3 bases, leaving 13 bases of the junction unmatched. Per the germline V gene, CDR1 is SGHAT and CDR2 is FQNNGV. CDR3 region: CASSFLVGGRWGYEQYF. CDR3 bases: TGTGCCAGCAGCTTCCTTGTCGGCGGGAGGTGGGGCTACGAGCAGTACTTC.

This clone rates as medium-sized. This chain joins TRBV6-1 and TRBJ2-2; D perhaps matches TRBD2 (7 bases). Deletions cut 11 bases from V and 6 bases from J, with 16 bases between. Germline CDR1 is MNHNS and CDR2 is SASEGT. The CDR3 covers 13 residues. CDR3 sequence: CASEGGHAGELFF. In DNA form, the CDR3 reads TGTGCCTCCGAGGGGGGGCACGCCGGGGAGCTGTTTTTT.

By share, this clone counts as medium-sized. This chain connects TRBV6-1 to TRBJ1-2, with 7 positions matching TRBD1. This CDR3 comprises 13 residues. The germline gives CDR1 MNHNS, CDR2 SASEGT. Trimming cost V 0 bases and J 7 bases; bases outside gene matches: 2. The CDR3 DNA reads as TGTGCCAGCAGTGAAGCCTACAGGGGTGGCTACACCTTC. This encodes CASSEAYRGGYTF.

The CDR3 coding sequence is TGTGCCAGCAGCACACAGGGGGGGATTGGCGGCTACACCTTC. It specifies CASSTQGGIGGYTF. The V call is TRBV6-1, the J call TRBJ1-2; 8 bases are a match to TRBD1. Germline values: CDR1 MNHNS, CDR2 SASEGT. J lost 8 bases, V lost 6 bases, and 11 bases had no gene match. This CDR3 is built from 14 residues.

This chain links TRBV29-1 with TRBJ1-2, with a tentative D call TRBD1 (6 bases). The V end was cut by 0 bases, the J end by 7 bases, with 12 bases between. CDR3 length: 13 amino acids. The germline V gene encodes CDR1 SQVTM and CDR2 ANQGSEA. The CDR3 DNA reads as TGCAGCGTTGAAGAAGTCAGGGGTGGTGGCTACACCTTC. Translating it yields CSVEEVRGGGYTF.

This rearrangement joins TRBV7-2 to TRBJ2-7; TRBD1 might be the D (7 bases). Germline V lookup: CDR1 SGHTA, CDR2 FQGNSA. Trimming stripped 5 bases from V and 2 bases from J, with 16 bases between. This CDR3 has 15 amino acids. CDR3 DNA sequence: TGTGCCAGCAGCGTTCCAGGGGGGTGCGCCTACGAGCAGTACTTC. Residues: CASSVPGGCAYEQYF.

The rearrangement uses TRBV30 and TRBJ2-3; 7 nucleotides agree with TRBD2. V shed 0 bases and J 9 bases; nucleotides not matched to a gene: 6. This CDR3 contains 13 residues. Germline assignment: CDR1 GTSNPN and CDR2 SVGIG (reference sequence). CDR3 protein: CAWSVGAGDTQYF. CDR3 nucleotide sequence: TGTGCCTGGAGTGTTGGGGCGGGAGACACGCAGTATTTT. Looking up the rest from reference TRBV30 and TRBJ2-3 gives the full variable domain: SQTIHQWPATLVQPVGSPLSLECTVEGTSNPNLYWYRQAAGRGLQLLFYSVGIGQISSEVPQNLSASRPQDRQFILSSKKLLLSDSGFYLCAWSVGAGDTQYFGPGTRLTVL.

As concerns this clone: An end of the junction differs from the germline gene, which may be a read error. In the same sample, other DNA sequences code for this CDR3. V and J are TRBV19 and TRBJ1-6, with TRBD1 as a possible D gene (5 bases). Germline V gives CDR1 LNHDA, CDR2 SQIVND (reference sequence). CDR3 length: 13 residues. The CDR3 DNA is TGTGCCAGCAGTATAAGGCAGGGTTCACCCCTCCACTTT. This gives the protein CASSIRQGSPLHF.

The chain employs TRBV20-1 and TRBJ2-7; maybe TRBD1 (6 bases). Trimming took 3 bases from V and 2 from J, leaving 17 bases between them. CDR3 length equals 15 residues. Germline V lookup: CDR1 DFQATT, CDR2 SNEGSKA (reference sequence). The CDR3 DNA follows: TGCAGTGCTAGGGGGGCTAGCTGTCAAACCTACGAGCAGTACTTC. Its translation is CSARGASCQTYEQYF.

Regarding this clone: The conserved phenylalanine or tryptophan normally closing the CDR3 is absent here, so this likely arose from a read error. The rearrangement joins TRBV29-1 to TRBJ1-1; no clear D gene. V dropped 0 bases and J dropped 4 bases, with 12 bases sitting between them. CDR3 length: 14 amino acids. Germline V CDR1 and CDR2: SQVTM, ANQGSEA. CDR3: CSVEDRRGSTEAFV. The CDR3 DNA reads TGCAGCGTTGAAGATCGACGGGGAAGCACTGAAGCTTTCGTT.

This clone ranks as medium-sized. The CDR3 nucleotides are TGCAGTGCTGGCAGGGACGGTGTAAGAGGGCCCCAGCATTTT. Translating gives CSAGRDGVRGPQHF. The V gene is TRBV20-1, the J gene TRBJ1-5; a weak D match, TRBD1 (5 bases). Trimming left V 5 bases short and J 9 bases short, with 20 bases between. CDR1 is DFQATT, CDR2 SNEGSKA, per germline (reference sequence). The CDR3 loop spans 14 amino acids.

This clone has at least ten counts. CDR3 amino acids: CASSFGLVQQETQYF. In DNA, the CDR3 is TGTGCCAGCAGCTTTGGACTCGTACAACAAGAGACCCAGTACTTC. The rearrangement uses TRBV7-2 and TRBJ2-5, with D perhaps TRBD2 (5 bases). This CDR3 contains 15 residues. Germline loops: CDR1 SGHTA, CDR2 FQGNSA. V was trimmed by 3 bases and J by 2 bases, leaving 13 bases between them.

This clone has just a few counts. The chain recombines TRBV6-1 with TRBJ1-4; weak D call: TRBD1 (5 bases). The germline V gene encodes CDR1 MNHNS and CDR2 SASEGT. This CDR3 comprises 15 residues. V gave up 5 bases and J gave up 4 bases, with 14 bases separating them. In DNA form, the CDR3 reads TGTGCCAGCAGTCCGGGGACCACAAATAATGAAAAACTGTTTTTT. This translates into CASSPGTTNNEKLFF.

The chain combines TRBV7-8 with TRBJ1-1, with a possible D match to TRBD1 (5 bases). The CDR3 extends over 17 amino acids. V was cut by 5 bases and J by 3 bases, with 22 bases left in between. Germline V gene data show CDR1 as SGHVS and CDR2 as FQNEAQ. CDR3 DNA: TGTGCCAGCAGCGATACATGGGGCAGGATTCGGGACACTGAAGCTTTCTTT. Residues: CASSDTWGRIRDTEAFF.

In the case of this clone: At the DNA level, this CDR3 is encoded by other sequences in the same sample as well. This rearrangement joins TRBV20-1 to TRBJ2-2; D remains unclear. Per germline, CDR1 DFQATT and CDR2 SNEGSKA (reference sequence). There are 14 residues in the CDR3. V was pared by 5 bases and J by 8 bases, with 18 bases between. The CDR3 sequence: CSAPWDPPGGELFF. CDR3 DNA sequence: TGCAGTGCTCCATGGGATCCGCCTGGGGGGGAGCTGTTTTTT.

The chain is built from TRBV6-5 and TRBJ2-5, with D possibly being TRBD1 (5 bases). CDR3 length: 15 amino acids. The germline V gene has CDR1 MNHEY and CDR2 SVGAGI. Between the trimmed V and J ends, which lost 0 bases and 5 bases, there was a span of 13 bases. Written as DNA, the CDR3 is TGTGCCAGCAGTTACTCTGAAGGGGTCGGGGAGACCCAGTACTTC. Amino acids: CASSYSEGVGETQYF.

This clone has just a few counts. The chain joins TRBV19 to TRBJ1-2; 7 nucleotides align to TRBD1. With V trimmed by 3 bases and J by 8 bases, 12 bases remained unmatched. From germline, CDR1 is LNHDA and CDR2 SQIVND (reference sequence). The CDR3 sequence is 15 residues long. DNA of the CDR3: TGTGCCAGTAGTATGGCCTTAACAGGGGATTGGGGCTACACCTTC. Residues: CASSMALTGDWGYTF.

This clone ranks as medium-sized. The CDR3 is CASSFGGSNTEAFF. As DNA, the CDR3 is TGCGCCAGCAGCTTTGGGGGGAGTAACACTGAAGCTTTCTTT. The rearrangement uses TRBV5-1 and TRBJ1-1; possible D gene TRBD1, 5 bases. With 2 bases removed from V and 2 bases from J, the gap between germline ends came to 10 bases. The germline V gene encodes CDR1 SGHRS and CDR2 YFSETQ. This CDR3 has 14 residues.

The chain is built from TRBV2 and TRBJ2-7, with D perhaps TRBD2 (7 bases). With 7 bases removed from V and 0 bases from J, the gap between germline ends came to 10 bases. The CDR3 extends over 13 amino acids. Per the germline V gene, CDR1 is SNHLY and CDR2 is FYNNEI. CDR3 sequence reads: CASKGGSSYEQYF. The DNA of the CDR3 is TGTGCCAGCAAGGGGGGGAGCTCCTACGAGCAGTACTTC.

This clone has only a few counts. V is TRBV12-3 or TRBV12-4 and J is TRBJ2-7; TRBD2 is a possible D gene (6 bases). V was shortened by 7 bases and J by 2 bases, with 18 bases between the two germline ends. The length of the CDR3 is 15 residues. Written as DNA, the CDR3 is TGTGCCAGCACCTCAACCGGGACGGGGGCCTACGAGCAGTACTTC. Translation gives CASTSTGTGAYEQYF.

The genes are TRBV20-1 and TRBJ1-2, with D unresolved. V lost 2 bases to trimming and J lost 5 bases, with 15 bases between them. The CDR3 has 14 residues. The germline V gene has CDR1 DFQATT and CDR2 SNEGSKA (reference sequence). DNA for the CDR3: TGCAGTGCTAGATCCCCATGGGGAGGGTATGGCTACACCTTC. Translation gives CSARSPWGGYGYTF.

This clone appeared many times. V gene TRBV24-1 combines with J gene TRBJ2-3; no firm D call. Germline loops: CDR1 KGHDR, CDR2 SFDVKD. Trimming left V 9 bases short and J 8 bases short, with 20 bases between. The CDR3 runs to 14 residues. The CDR3 sequence: CATSGSSSTPTQYF. The CDR3 coding sequence is TGTGCCACCTCGGGCTCCAGCTCAACCCCTACGCAGTATTTT.

This clone was detected many times. The genes are TRBV4-1 and TRBJ2-7, with 8 bases aligning to TRBD1. The germline V gene has CDR1 MGHRA and CDR2 YSYEKL. The CDR3 has 15 amino acids. The ends lost 3 bases at V and 3 bases at J; junction bases unmatched: 7. CDR3 coding DNA: TGCGCCAGCAGCCATTCGACAGGGGTGGGCTACGAGCAGTACTTC. This gives the protein CASSHSTGVGYEQYF.

As for this clone: A junction boundary mismatches the germline segment, possibly from a read error. This chain joins TRBV7-3 and TRBJ2-2; tentatively, D is TRBD2 (6 bases). Per the germline V gene, CDR1 is SGHTA and CDR2 is FQGTGA. This CDR3 is 15 amino acids long. Here the CDR3 DNA reads TGTGCCAGCATCTTAACCGGGAGTTTTACCGGGGAGCTGTTTTTT. This sequence encodes CASILTGSFTGELFF.

This clone was found many times. The V and J genes are TRBV5-4 and TRBJ1-1; tentatively, D is TRBD1 (5 bases). Looked up from germline, CDR1 is SGHNT and CDR2 is YYREEE (reference sequence). The V gene lost 0 bases and the J gene lost 4 bases, with 13 bases spanning the gap. This CDR3 contains 15 residues. CDR3 amino acids: CASSLDAGSGTEAFF. The CDR3 bases are TGTGCCAGCAGCTTGGATGCAGGGTCGGGCACTGAAGCTTTCTTT.

The chain joins TRBV28 to TRBJ1-1; weak D call: TRBD1 (5 bases). V was trimmed by 6 bases and J by 10 bases, leaving 15 bases between them. This CDR3 is 12 amino acids long. Per the germline V gene, CDR1 is MDHEN and CDR2 is SYDVKM. CDR3: CASSTMHRGAFF. The CDR3, as DNA: TGTGCCAGCAGCACGATGCATAGGGGAGCTTTCTTT.